What follows are 3 T cell receptor beta chains derived from one specimen sequenced in a study of T cell changes during pregnancy in multiple sclerosis. TCRdb keeps only in-frame clones here, not all; method: immunoSEQ multiplex PCR. The data show fewer than 70,000 clones, 80% to 90% seen once. The sample consisted of peripheral blood, taken in the first trimester of pregnancy. Source of these receptors: a female donor with multiple sclerosis, enrolled in a pregnancy study.

The chain couples TRBV25-1 to TRBJ2-7; D is possibly TRBD1 (5 bases). The CDR3 covers 13 residues. Germline lookup yields CDR1 MGHDK and CDR2 SYGVNS. Deletions cut 3 bases from V and 9 bases from J, with 15 bases between. The CDR3 protein is CASSDYQQGWQYF. The CDR3 DNA follows: TGTGCCAGCAGTGACTATCAGCAGGGCTGGCAGTACTTC.

V and J are TRBV6-5 and TRBJ1-6; D unresolved. Trimming removed 0 bases from V and 6 bases from J, with 9 bases in between. The CDR3 sequence is 15 residues long. CDR1 MNHEY and CDR2 SVGAGI come from the germline V gene. The CDR3, as DNA: TGTGCCAGCAGTTACTCGCCAGCGGGTAATTCACCCCTCCACTTT. Its protein is CASSYSPAGNSPLHF.

The genes are TRBV6-4 and TRBJ2-3; a weak D match, TRBD1 (5 bases). This CDR3 is built from 13 residues. Trimming shortened V by 2 bases and J by 3 bases, and 6 bases separated the two germline ends. Germline-derived CDR1 and CDR2 are MRHNA and SNTAGT. CDR3 region: CASSDPGTDTQYF. CDR3 in DNA: TGTGCCAGCAGTGACCCAGGGACAGATACGCAGTATTTT.